A selection of T cell receptor beta chains follows, all from one sample in a study of blood T cell repertoires in COVID-19. Sequencing was performed with immunoSEQ multiplex PCR; in TCRdb, only in-frame clones are kept and a portion is missing. This table has about 360,000 clones, 88% appearing once. What was sequenced was PBMCs or T cells enriched from blood (not recorded which). The source is a woman between 40 and 50 years old with acute COVID-19. Both conserved end residues are part of each CDR3. D genes are given only for firm matches. Only some rows state a clone size, as once, few, many or a class for expanded clones.

TRBV5-1	TRBJ2-5	NA	NA	TGCGCCAGCAGCCCCGGGACACGGGAGACCCAGTACTTC	CASSPGTRETQYF
TRBV7-2	TRBJ2-7	TRBD1	NA	TGTGCCAGCAGCTACTACGGGACAGGGGCCTACGAGCAGTACTTC	CASSYYGTGAYEQYF
TRBV6-5	TRBJ1-5	NA	NA	TGTGCCAGCAGTTACTCTAGGAGGGAATCGCAGCCCCAGCATTTT	CASSYSRRESQPQHF
TRBV6-1	TRBJ1-2	NA	NA	TGTGCCAGCAGTGAGCGGCAGGGTTACTCCTATAACTATGGCTACACCTTC	CASSERQGYSYNYGYTF
TRBV5-6	TRBJ1-1	TRBD1	NA	TGTGCCAGCAGCTTGCGACAGGGTGGGTACACTGAAGCTTTCTTT	CASSLRQGGYTEAFF
TRBV6-5	TRBJ2-2	NA	NA	TGTGCCAGCAGTCTAAACACCGGGGAGCTGTTTTTT	CASSLNTGELFF
TRBV5-1	TRBJ2-2	NA	NA	TGCGCCAGCAGCTTGGGCGGTTCTCGTGGGGAGCTGTTTTTT	CASSLGGSRGELFF
TRBV7-6	TRBJ2-1	TRBD2	NA	TGTGCCAGCAGCTTAACCTTTAGCGGGGGCTACAATGAGCAGTTCTTC	CASSLTFSGGYNEQFF
TRBV2	TRBJ1-5	NA	NA	TGTGCCAGCAGTGAACCCCGAAACGGTATCAATCAGCCCCAGCATTTT	CASSEPRNGINQPQHF
TRBV29-1	TRBJ2-2	NA	NA	TGCAGCGCACGGGACTGGGGCACCGGGGAGCTGTTTTTT	CSARDWGTGELFF
TRBV2	TRBJ1-5	TRBD1	NA	TGTGCCAGCAGGGCGGGACAGGGCTACAATCAGCCCCAGCATTTT	CASRAGQGYNQPQHF
TRBV5-1	TRBJ2-7	TRBD2	once	TGCGCCAGCAGCATACGACTTACTAGCGGGGGGAGCTTATCCTACGAGCAGTACTTC	CASSIRLTSGGSLSYEQYF
TRBV29-1	TRBJ2-5	TRBD1	many	TGCAGCTCCCGGGACAGGGTGAAAGAGACCCAGTACTTC	CSSRDRVKETQYF
TRBV19	TRBJ2-3	TRBD2	NA	TGTGCCAGTAGTGCTACGGGGGGGCCCACAGATACGCAGTATTTT	CASSATGGPTDTQYF
TRBV6-5	TRBJ1-1	TRBD1	NA	TGTGCCAGCAGTTTGACAGGGAGGACTGAAGCTTTCTTT	CASSLTGRTEAFF
TRBV13	TRBJ2-1	TRBD1	NA	TGTGCCAGCAGCGTACTACAGGGGACCTACAATGAGCAGTTCTTC	CASSVLQGTYNEQFF
TRBV7-6	TRBJ1-1	TRBD1	NA	TGTGCCAGCAGCCAAGGACAGGGGACTAACACTGAAGCTTTCTTT	CASSQGQGTNTEAFF
TRBV11-3	TRBJ1-2	TRBD1	NA	TGTGCCAGCAGCTTAGGGACAGGGAACTATGGCTACACCTTC	CASSLGTGNYGYTF
TRBV5-4	TRBJ1-2	TRBD1	NA	TGTGCCAGCAGCTTAAACCGGGACAGGGCTTATGGCTACACCTTC	CASSLNRDRAYGYTF
TRBV20-1	TRBJ2-3	TRBD2	NA	TGCAGTGCTAGTCAGACTAGCGCGAATACGCAGTATTTT	CSASQTSANTQYF
TRBV10-3	TRBJ1-5	TRBD1	NA	TGTGCCATCAGTGCCGACAGGGTCAATCAGCCCCAGCATTTT	CAISADRVNQPQHF
TRBV29-1	TRBJ2-7	NA	NA	TGCAGCGTTGAAGGTCTAGGATTTGGAGGAGAGCAGTACTTC	CSVEGLGFGGEQYF
TRBV30	TRBJ1-4	NA	NA	TGTGCTGGAGGGGAGTTGGAAAAACTGTTTTTT	CAGGELEKLFF
TRBV11-3	TRBJ2-2	TRBD2	NA	TGTGCCAGCAGTCTAGCGGGGGGAGTGTACACCGGGGAGCTGTTTTTT	CASSLAGGVYTGELFF
TRBV7-2	TRBJ2-7	TRBD2	NA	TGTGCCAGCAGCTTAGAGGGGACTAGCGGCGGGGAGTACTTC	CASSLEGTSGGEYF
TRBV27	TRBJ2-3	NA	NA	TGTGCCAGCAGTCTCGGACTCAGCACAGATACGCAGTATTTT	CASSLGLSTDTQYF
TRBV19	TRBJ1-1	TRBD1	NA	TGTGCCAGTAGTTTACAGGGGGCGACTGAAGCTTTCTTT	CASSLQGATEAFF
TRBV28	TRBJ1-1	NA	once	TGTGCCAGCAGTTCTTTGAGGTTTAGTTCGGCTGAAGCTTTCTTT	CASSSLRFSSAEAFF
TRBV12-3/TRBV12-4	TRBJ1-6	NA	NA	TGTGCCAGCAGTGCGCAGGTCGATTCACCCCTCCACTTT	CASSAQVDSPLHF
TRBV19	TRBJ1-3	TRBD1	NA	TGTGCCAGTAGTATCGGAAGAGGGACAGCCTCTGGAAACACCATATATTTT	CASSIGRGTASGNTIYF
TRBV30	TRBJ2-2	TRBD1	NA	TGTGCCTGGAGGGGACAGGAAACCGGGGAGCTGTTTTTT	CAWRGQETGELFF
TRBV5-1	TRBJ1-1	NA	NA	TGCGCCAGCAGCTACACCAGGGTCGGCGCCACTGAAGCTTTCTTT	CASSYTRVGATEAFF
TRBV2	TRBJ1-2	NA	NA	TGTGCCAGCAGCGGGGAGCACTATGGCTACACCTTC	CASSGEHYGYTF
TRBV6-5	TRBJ2-7	NA	NA	TGTGCCAGCAGTTACCGGCGGTCTTCCTACGAGCAGTACTTC	CASSYRRSSYEQYF
TRBV7-2	TRBJ2-1	NA	NA	TGTGCCAGCAGCTTAGCGGCTCCCGTGGCAGGTGAGCAGTTCTTC	CASSLAAPVAGEQFF
TRBV7-6	TRBJ1-6	TRBD1	NA	TGTGCCAGCAGCTTAGCCCCTGGACAGGGGGGTCCTTCACCCCTCCACTTT	CASSLAPGQGGPSPLHF
TRBV6-1	TRBJ1-1	NA	NA	TGTGCCAGCAGTGAAGCTCCCTTAAGCTACCCAGGGAACACTGAAGCTTTCTTT	CASSEAPLSYPGNTEAFF
TRBV12-3/TRBV12-4	TRBJ1-1	TRBD1	NA	TGTGCCAGCAGGCCTCGGGACAGCACTGAAGCTTTCTTT	CASRPRDSTEAFF
TRBV6-5	TRBJ1-2	NA	NA	TGTGCCAGCAGGCCCATAGAGGTGAACTATGGCTACACCTTC	CASRPIEVNYGYTF
TRBV2	TRBJ2-5	NA	NA	TGTGCCAGCAGGAATGCGGCACGGACTGGGCAAGAGACCCAGTACTTC	CASRNAARTGQETQYF